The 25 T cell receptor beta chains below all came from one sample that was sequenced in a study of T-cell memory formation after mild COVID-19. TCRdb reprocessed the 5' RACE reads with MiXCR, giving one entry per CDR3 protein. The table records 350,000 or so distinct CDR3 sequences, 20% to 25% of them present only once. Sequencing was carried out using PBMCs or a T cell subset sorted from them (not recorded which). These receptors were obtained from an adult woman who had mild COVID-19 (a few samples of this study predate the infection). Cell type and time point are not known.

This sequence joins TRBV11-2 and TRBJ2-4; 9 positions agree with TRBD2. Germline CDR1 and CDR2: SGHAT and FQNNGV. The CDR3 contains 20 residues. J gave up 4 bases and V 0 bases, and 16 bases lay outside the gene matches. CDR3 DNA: TGTGCCAGCAGCTTAGATTACTTCGGTTCGCGGGAGGGCCCTAAAAACATTCAGTACTTC. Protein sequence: CASSLDYFGSREGPKNIQYF.

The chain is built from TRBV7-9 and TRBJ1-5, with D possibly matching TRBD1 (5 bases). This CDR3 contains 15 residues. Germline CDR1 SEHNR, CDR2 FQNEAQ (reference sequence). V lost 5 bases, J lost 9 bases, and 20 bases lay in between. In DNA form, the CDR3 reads TGTGCCAGCAGCCAGGATAATTCGGGGGTTGGGCCCCAGCATTTT. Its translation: CASSQDNSGVGPQHF.

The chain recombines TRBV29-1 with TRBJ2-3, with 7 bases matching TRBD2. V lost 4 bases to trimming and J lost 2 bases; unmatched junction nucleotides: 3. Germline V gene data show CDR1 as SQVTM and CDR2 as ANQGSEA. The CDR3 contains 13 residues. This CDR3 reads CSVVGGTTDTQYF. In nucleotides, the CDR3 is TGCAGCGTTGTGGGGGGGACCACAGATACGCAGTATTTT.

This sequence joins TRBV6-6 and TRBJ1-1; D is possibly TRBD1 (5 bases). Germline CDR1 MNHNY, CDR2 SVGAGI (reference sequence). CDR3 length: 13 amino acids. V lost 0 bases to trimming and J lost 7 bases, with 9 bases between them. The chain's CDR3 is CASSYSDSREAFF. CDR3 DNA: TGTGCCAGCAGTTACTCCGACAGTCGTGAAGCTTTCTTT.

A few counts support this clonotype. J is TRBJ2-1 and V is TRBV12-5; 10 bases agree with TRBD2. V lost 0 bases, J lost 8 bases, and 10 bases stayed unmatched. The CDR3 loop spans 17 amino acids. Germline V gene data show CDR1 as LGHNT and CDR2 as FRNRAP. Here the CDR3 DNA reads TGTGCTAGTGGTTTGGTACTAGGAGCGGGAGGGCGTGATGAGCAGTTCTTC. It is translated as CASGLVLGAGGRDEQFF.

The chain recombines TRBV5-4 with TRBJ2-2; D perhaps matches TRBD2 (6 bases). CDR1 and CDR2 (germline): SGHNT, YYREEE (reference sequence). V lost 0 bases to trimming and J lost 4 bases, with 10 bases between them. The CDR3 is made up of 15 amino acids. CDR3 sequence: CASSLVRDFTGELFF. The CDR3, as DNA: TGTGCCAGCAGCTTGGTGCGGGACTTCACCGGGGAGCTGTTTTTT. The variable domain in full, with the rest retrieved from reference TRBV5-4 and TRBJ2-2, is ETGVTQSPTHLIKTRGQQVTLRCSSQSGHNTVSWYQQALGQGPQFIFQYYREEENGRGNFPPRFSGLQFPNYSSELNVNALELDDSALYLCASSLVRDFTGELFFGEGSRLTVL.

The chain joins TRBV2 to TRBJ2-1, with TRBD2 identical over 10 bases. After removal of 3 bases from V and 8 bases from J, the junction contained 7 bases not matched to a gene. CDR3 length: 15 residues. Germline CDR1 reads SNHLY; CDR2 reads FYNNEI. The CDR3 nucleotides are TGTGCCAGCAGTGAGGGTAGCGGGGGGTCGCATGAGCAGTTCTTC. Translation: CASSEGSGGSHEQFF.

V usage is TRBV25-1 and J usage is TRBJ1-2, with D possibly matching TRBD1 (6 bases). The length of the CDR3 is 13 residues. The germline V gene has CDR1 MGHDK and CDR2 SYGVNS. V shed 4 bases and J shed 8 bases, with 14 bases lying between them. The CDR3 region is CASSGRGRVGYTF. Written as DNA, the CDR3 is TGTGCCAGCAGTGGCAGGGGAAGGGTGGGCTACACCTTC.

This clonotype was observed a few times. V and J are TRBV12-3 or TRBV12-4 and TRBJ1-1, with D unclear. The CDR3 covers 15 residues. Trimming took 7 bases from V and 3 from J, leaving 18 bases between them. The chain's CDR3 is CASTLLGDWDTEAFF. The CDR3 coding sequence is TGTGCCAGCACCCTCTTGGGCGATTGGGACACTGAAGCTTTCTTT.

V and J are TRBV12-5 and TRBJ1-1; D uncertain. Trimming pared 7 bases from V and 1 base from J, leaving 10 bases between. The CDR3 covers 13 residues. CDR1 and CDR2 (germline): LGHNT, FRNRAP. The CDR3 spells CASATRRNTEAFF. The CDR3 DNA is TGTGCTAGTGCTACCAGACGGAACACTGAAGCTTTCTTT.

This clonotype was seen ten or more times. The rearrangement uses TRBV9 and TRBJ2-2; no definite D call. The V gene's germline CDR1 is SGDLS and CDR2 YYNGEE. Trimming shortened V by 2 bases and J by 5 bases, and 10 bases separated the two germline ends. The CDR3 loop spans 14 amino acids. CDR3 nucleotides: TGTGCCAGCAGCGTGAAGGACGGGACCGGGGAGCTGTTTTTT. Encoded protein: CASSVKDGTGELFF.

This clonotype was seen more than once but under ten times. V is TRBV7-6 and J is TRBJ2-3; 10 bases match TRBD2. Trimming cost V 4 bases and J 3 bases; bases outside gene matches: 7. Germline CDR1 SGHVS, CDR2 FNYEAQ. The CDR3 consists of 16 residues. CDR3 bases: TGTGCCAGCAGCTCGAGACTAGCGGGTGGGACAGATACGCAGTATTTT. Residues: CASSSRLAGGTDTQYF. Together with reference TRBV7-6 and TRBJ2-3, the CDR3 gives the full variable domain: GAGVSQSPRYKVTKRGQDVALRCDPISGHVSLYWYRQALGQGPEFLTYFNYEAQQDKSGLPNDRFSAERPEGSISTLTIQRTEQRDSAMYRCASSSRLAGGTDTQYFGPGTRLTVL.

The CDR3 coding sequence is TGTGCCAGCAGCGGAGGGGTCGGCACTGAAGCTTTCTTT. Translated: CASSGGVGTEAFF. J is TRBJ1-1 and V is TRBV9, with a possible D match to TRBD1 (5 bases). The CDR3 totals 13 residues. The V end was cut by 3 bases, the J end by 4 bases, with 10 bases between. Germline CDR1 reads SGDLS; CDR2 reads YYNGEE.

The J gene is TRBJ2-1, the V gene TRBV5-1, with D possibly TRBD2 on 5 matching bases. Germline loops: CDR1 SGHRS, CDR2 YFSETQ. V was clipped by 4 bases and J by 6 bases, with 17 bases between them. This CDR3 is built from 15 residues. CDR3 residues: CASSAGNVGGNEQFF. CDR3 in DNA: TGCGCCAGCAGCGCCGGGAACGTTGGTGGCAATGAGCAGTTCTTC.

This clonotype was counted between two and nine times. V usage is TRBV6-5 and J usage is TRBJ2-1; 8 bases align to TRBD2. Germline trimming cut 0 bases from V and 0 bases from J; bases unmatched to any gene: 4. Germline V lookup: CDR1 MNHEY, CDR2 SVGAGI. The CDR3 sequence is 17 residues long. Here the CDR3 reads CASSYSGGGSSYNEQFF. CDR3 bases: TGTGCCAGCAGTTACTCGGGCGGGGGGAGCTCCTACAATGAGCAGTTCTTC.

CDR3 in DNA: TGCGCCAGCAGCTTGGTGGTAGCGGGGGCCCTCACCGGGGAGCTGTTTTTT. Residues: CASSLVVAGALTGELFF. The chain combines TRBV5-1 with TRBJ2-2; 9 positions match TRBD2. V lost 0 bases to trimming and J lost 4 bases; unmatched junction nucleotides: 7. CDR1 and CDR2 (germline): SGHRS, YFSETQ. CDR3 size: 17 residues.

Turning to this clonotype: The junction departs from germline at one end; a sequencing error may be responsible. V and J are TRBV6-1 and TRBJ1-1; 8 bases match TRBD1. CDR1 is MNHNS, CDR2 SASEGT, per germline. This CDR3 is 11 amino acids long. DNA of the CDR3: TGTGCCAGCAGTGAAGGGTACAGGGGGACCTTT. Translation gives CASSEGYRGTF.

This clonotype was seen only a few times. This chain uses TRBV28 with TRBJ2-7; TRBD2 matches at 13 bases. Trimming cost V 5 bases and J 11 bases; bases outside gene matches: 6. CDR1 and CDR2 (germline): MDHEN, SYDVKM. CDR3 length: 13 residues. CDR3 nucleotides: TGTGCCAGCAGTCCCGGACTAGCGGGAGTGGAGTACTTC. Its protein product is CASSPGLAGVEYF.

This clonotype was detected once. CDR3 sequence: CASSLTATAPDTQYF. CDR3 DNA sequence: TGTGCCAGCAGCTTGACAGCTACAGCACCAGATACGCAGTATTTT. The chain carries TRBV12-3 or TRBV12-4 and TRBJ2-3, with D possibly being TRBD1 (5 bases). The CDR3 runs to 15 residues. With 6 bases removed from V and 4 bases from J, the gap between germline ends came to 17 bases.

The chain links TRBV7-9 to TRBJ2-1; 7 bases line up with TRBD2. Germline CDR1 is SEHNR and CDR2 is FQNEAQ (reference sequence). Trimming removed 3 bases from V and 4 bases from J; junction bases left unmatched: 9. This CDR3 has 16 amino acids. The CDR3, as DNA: TGTGCCAGCAGCTTTCAGGTCACTAGCGTATACAATGAGCAGTTCTTC. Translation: CASSFQVTSVYNEQFF.

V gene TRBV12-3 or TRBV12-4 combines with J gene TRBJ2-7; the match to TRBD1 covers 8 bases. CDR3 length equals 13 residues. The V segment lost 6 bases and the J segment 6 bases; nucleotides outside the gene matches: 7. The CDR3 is CASSPGQVFEQYF. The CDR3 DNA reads TGTGCCAGCAGCCCGGGACAGGTGTTCGAGCAGTACTTC.

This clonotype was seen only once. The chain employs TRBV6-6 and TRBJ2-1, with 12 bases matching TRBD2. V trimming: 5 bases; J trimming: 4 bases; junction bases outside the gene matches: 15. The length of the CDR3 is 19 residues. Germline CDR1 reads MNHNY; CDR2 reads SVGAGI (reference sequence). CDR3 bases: TGTGCCAGCAGTATATCGGACCCGAGGACTAGCGGGGATTACAATGAGCAGTTCTTC. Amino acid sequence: CASSISDPRTSGDYNEQFF.

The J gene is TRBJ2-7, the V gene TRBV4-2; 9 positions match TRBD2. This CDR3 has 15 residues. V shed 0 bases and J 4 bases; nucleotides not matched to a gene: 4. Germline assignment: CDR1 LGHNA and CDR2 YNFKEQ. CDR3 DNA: TGTGCCAGCAGCCAAGACCTAGCGGGGTTTTACGAGCAGTACTTC. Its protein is CASSQDLAGFYEQYF.

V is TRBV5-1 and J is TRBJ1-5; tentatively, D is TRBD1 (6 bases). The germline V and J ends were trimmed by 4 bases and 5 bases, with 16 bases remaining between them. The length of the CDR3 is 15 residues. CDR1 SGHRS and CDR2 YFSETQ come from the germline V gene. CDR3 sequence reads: CASSPISGAYQPQHF. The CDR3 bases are TGCGCCAGCAGCCCTATATCGGGGGCCTATCAGCCCCAGCATTTT.

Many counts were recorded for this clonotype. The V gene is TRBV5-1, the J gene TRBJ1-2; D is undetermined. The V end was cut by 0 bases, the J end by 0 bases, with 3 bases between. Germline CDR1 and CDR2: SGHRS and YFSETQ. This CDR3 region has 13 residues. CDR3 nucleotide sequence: TGCGCCAGCAGCTTGGATCCTAACTATGGCTACACCTTC. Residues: CASSLDPNYGYTF.